One and the same sample provided the 14 T cell receptor beta chains below, sequenced in a study of T cell responses to AZD1222 COVID-19 vaccine. The table came from immunoSEQ multiplex PCR; TCRdb's copy has only in-frame clones and leaves some out. The sample consists of about 150,000 clones, about 90% of them appearing once. This specimen was peripheral blood, taken on day 0 of MenACWY control vaccination. Receptors originate from an adult in good health.

The V and J genes are TRBV21-1 and TRBJ2-7. TRBV21-1 is a pseudogene. CDR3 length: 15 amino acids. In nucleotides, the CDR3 is TGTGCCAGCAGAAAGTTTGAGAGGGGACCCTACGAGCAGTACGTC. This gives the protein CASRKFERGPYEQYV.

This sequence joins TRBV24-1 and TRBJ1-5; D not certain. V was pared by 4 bases and J by 4 bases, with 10 bases between. This CDR3 is 14 amino acids long. Germline CDR1 KGHDR, CDR2 SFDVKD. The CDR3 nucleotides read TGTGCCACCAGTGAGAGCCTGGGGAATCAGCCCCAGCATTTT. Translation: CATSESLGNQPQHF.

This clone came up a few times. CDR3 protein: CASRPGRRRTEAFF. The CDR3 coding sequence is TGTGCCAGCAGGCCGGGACGGCGGCGGACTGAAGCTTTCTTT. The chain combines TRBV5-8 with TRBJ1-1; a weak D match, TRBD1 (5 bases). Trimming took 5 bases from V and 5 from J, leaving 16 bases between them. The length of the CDR3 is 14 residues. The germline CDR1 and CDR2 sequences are SGHTS and YDEGEE.

The rearrangement joins TRBV5-1 to TRBJ2-5; weak D call: TRBD1 (5 bases). The germline V and J ends were trimmed by 4 bases and 5 bases, with 9 bases remaining between them. Germline V gene lookup returns CDR1 SGHRS and CDR2 YFSETQ. The CDR3 consists of 12 residues. The CDR3, as DNA: TGCGCCAGCAGCCTTCCAGGGGAGACCCAGTACTTC. Protein product: CASSLPGETQYF.

The chain joins TRBV5-1 to TRBJ2-2; unclear D gene. The CDR3 loop spans 15 amino acids. Between the trimmed V and J ends, which lost 0 bases and 6 bases, there was a span of 12 bases. Germline values: CDR1 SGHRS, CDR2 YFSETQ. This CDR3 reads CASSLGPLEPGELFF. The CDR3, as DNA: TGCGCCAGCAGCTTGGGTCCCCTAGAGCCCGGGGAGCTGTTTTTT.

The chain joins TRBV2 to TRBJ1-5, with TRBD1 identical over 8 bases. This CDR3 is built from 15 residues. Looked up from germline, CDR1 is SNHLY and CDR2 is FYNNEI. V shed 4 bases, J shed 2 bases, and the junction held 4 bases outside the gene matches. Here the CDR3 reads CASSGPTGGNQPQHF. DNA of the CDR3: TGTGCCAGCAGTGGACCGACAGGGGGCAATCAGCCCCAGCATTTT.

The chain recombines TRBV30 with TRBJ1-2; maybe TRBD1 (6 bases). This CDR3 has 13 residues. CDR1 and CDR2 (germline): GTSNPN, SVGIG (reference sequence). Trimming took off 4 bases at V and 7 bases at J, with 16 bases between the two ends. The CDR3 bases are TGTGCCTGGATGCCCGGGGGGGCGGGTGGCTACACCTTC. Translated, it gives CAWMPGGAGGYTF.

The rearrangement joins TRBV21-1 to TRBJ1-5; no check of the table's D call, TRBD1, against the DNA was made. TRBV21-1 is classified as a pseudogene. CDR3 length: 14 amino acids. CDR3 in amino acids: CASSNNRGFQPQHF. In nucleotides, the CDR3 is TGTGCCAGCAGCAATAACAGGGGGTTTCAGCCCCAGCATTTT.

This chain uses TRBV5-1 with TRBJ2-2, with a weak D call TRBD1 (6 bases). Germline V lookup: CDR1 SGHRS, CDR2 YFSETQ. There are 13 residues in the CDR3. With 5 bases removed from V and 6 bases from J, the gap between germline ends came to 11 bases. DNA of the CDR3: TGCGCCAGCAGTTTGAAGGGGGCCGGGGAGCTGTTTTTT. This codes for CASSLKGAGELFF.

This clone has a handful of counts. V gene TRBV30 combines with J gene TRBJ2-1; TRBD2 aligns across 10 bases. The CDR3 sequence is 16 residues long. Germline loops: CDR1 GTSNPN, CDR2 SVGIG (reference sequence). After removal of 3 bases from V and 3 bases from J, the junction contained 8 bases not matched to a gene. CDR3 region: CAWSEAGGPGYNEQFF. For the CDR3, the DNA is TGTGCCTGGAGCGAAGCGGGAGGGCCGGGCTACAATGAGCAGTTCTTC.

The genes are TRBV2 and TRBJ2-3; a possible D gene is TRBD1 (6 bases). V was cut by 6 bases and J by 1 base, with 11 bases left in between. Germline CDR1 SNHLY, CDR2 FYNNEI. The CDR3 extends over 14 amino acids. CDR3 nucleotides: TGTGCCAGCAGAGCTCGGACAGGCACAGATACGCAGTATTTT. Translating it yields CASRARTGTDTQYF.

This clone was seen a few times. The chain joins TRBV2 to TRBJ2-1; tentatively, D is TRBD1 or TRBD2 (7 bases each). This CDR3 is 15 amino acids long. V was shortened by 5 bases and J by 1 base, with 12 bases between the two germline ends. Looked up from germline, CDR1 is SNHLY and CDR2 is FYNNEI. CDR3: CASSNRGGSYNEQFF. In DNA form, the CDR3 reads TGTGCCAGCAGTAACAGGGGAGGGTCCTACAATGAGCAGTTCTTC.

This clone was picked up a small number of times. This CDR3 reads CAIRTKSYEQYF. CDR3 in DNA: TGTGCCATTAGGACTAAATCCTACGAGCAGTACTTC. V usage is TRBV10-3 and J usage is TRBJ2-7; TRBD2 is a possible D gene (6 bases). Trimming removed 9 bases from V and 1 base from J, with 10 bases in between. Germline-derived CDR1 and CDR2 are ENHRY and SYGVKD. The CDR3 contains 12 residues.

The chain links TRBV27 to TRBJ2-4; D not certain. Germline V gene data show CDR1 as MNHEY and CDR2 as SMNVEV (reference sequence). This CDR3 spans 15 amino acids. Deletions cut 0 bases from V and 3 bases from J, with 9 bases between. In nucleotides, the CDR3 is TGTGCCAGCAGTTTATCCCCCTCGCTCAAAAACATTCAGTACTTC. Translating gives CASSLSPSLKNIQYF.